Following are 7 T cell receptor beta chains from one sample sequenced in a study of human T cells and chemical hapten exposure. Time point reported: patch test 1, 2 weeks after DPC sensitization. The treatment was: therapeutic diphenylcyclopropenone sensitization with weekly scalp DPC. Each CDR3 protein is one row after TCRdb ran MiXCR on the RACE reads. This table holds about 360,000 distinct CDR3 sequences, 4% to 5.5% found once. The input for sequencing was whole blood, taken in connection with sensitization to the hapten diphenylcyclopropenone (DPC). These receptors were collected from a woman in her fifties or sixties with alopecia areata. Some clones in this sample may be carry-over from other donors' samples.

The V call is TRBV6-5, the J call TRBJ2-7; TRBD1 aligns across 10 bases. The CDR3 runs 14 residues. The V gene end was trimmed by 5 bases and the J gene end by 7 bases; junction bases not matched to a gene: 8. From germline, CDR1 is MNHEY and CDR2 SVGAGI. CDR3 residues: CASSIRRTGGEQYF. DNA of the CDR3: TGTGCCAGCAGTATCCGACGGACAGGGGGAGAGCAGTACTTC.

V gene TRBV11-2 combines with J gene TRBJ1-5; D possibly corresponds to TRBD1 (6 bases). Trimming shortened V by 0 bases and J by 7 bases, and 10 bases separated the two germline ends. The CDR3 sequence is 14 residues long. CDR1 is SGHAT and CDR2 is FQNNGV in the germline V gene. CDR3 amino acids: CASSLDRGGQPQHF. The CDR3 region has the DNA TGTGCCAGCAGCTTAGATCGTGGGGGCCAGCCCCAGCATTTT.

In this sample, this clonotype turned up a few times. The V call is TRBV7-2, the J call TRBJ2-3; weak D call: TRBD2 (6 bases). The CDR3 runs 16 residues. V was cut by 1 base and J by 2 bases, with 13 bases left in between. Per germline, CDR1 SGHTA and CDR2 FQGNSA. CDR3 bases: TGTGCCAGCAGCTTAGGAGCTAGCGTTCTCACAGATACGCAGTATTTT. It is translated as CASSLGASVLTDTQYF.

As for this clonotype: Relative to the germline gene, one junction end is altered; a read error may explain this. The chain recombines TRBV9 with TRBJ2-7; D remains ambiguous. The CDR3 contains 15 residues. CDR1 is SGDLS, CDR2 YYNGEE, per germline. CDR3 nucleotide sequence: TGTGCCAGCAGCGCTTTGCCCGGACCGAACTACGAACAGTACTTC. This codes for CASSALPGPNYEQYF.

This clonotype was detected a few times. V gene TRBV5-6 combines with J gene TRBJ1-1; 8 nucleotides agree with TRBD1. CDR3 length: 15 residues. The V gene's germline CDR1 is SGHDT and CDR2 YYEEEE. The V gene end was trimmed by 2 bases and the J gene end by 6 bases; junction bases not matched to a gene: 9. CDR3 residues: CASSFLDREDPEAFF. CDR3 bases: TGTGCCAGCAGCTTTCTGGACAGGGAAGATCCTGAAGCTTTCTTT.

The CDR3 nucleotides are TGTGCCAGCAGCCGTACATACAATGAGCAGTTCTTC. Translated: CASSRTYNEQFF. The V call is TRBV11-2, the J call TRBJ2-1; D is undetermined. Trimming stripped 5 bases from V and 4 bases from J, with 6 bases between. There are 12 residues in the CDR3. Germline-derived CDR1 and CDR2 are SGHAT and FQNNGV.

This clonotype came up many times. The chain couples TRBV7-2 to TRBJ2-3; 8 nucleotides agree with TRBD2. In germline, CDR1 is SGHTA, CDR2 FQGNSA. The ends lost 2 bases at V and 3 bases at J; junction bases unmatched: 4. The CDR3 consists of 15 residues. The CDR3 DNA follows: TGTGCCAGCAGCTTAACTAGCGGTAGAACAGATACGCAGTATTTT. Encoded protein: CASSLTSGRTDTQYF.